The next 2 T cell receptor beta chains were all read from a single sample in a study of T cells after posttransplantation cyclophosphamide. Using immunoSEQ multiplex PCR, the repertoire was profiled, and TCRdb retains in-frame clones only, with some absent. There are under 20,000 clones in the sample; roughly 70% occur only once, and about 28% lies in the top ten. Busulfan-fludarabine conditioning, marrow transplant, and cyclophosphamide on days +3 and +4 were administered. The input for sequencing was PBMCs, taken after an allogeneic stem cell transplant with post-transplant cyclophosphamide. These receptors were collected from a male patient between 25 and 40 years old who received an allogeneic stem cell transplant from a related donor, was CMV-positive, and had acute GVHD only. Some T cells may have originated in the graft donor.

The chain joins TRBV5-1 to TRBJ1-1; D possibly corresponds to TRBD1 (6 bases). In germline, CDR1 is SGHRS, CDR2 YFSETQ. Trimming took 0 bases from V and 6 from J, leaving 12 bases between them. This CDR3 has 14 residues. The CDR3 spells CASSLATGRAEAFF. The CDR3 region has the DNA TGCGCCAGCAGCTTGGCGACAGGACGCGCTGAAGCTTTCTTT.

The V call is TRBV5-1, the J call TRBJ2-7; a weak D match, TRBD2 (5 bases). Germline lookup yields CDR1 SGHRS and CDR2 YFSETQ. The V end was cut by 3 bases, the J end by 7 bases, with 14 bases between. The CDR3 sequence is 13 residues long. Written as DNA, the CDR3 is TGCGCCAGCAGCTCGCGCCCGAGGGAGGAGCAGTACTTC. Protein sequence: CASSSRPREEQYF. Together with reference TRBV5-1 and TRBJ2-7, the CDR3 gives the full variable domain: KAGVTQTPRYLIKTRGQQVTLSCSPISGHRSVSWYQQTPGQGLQFLFEYFSETQRNKGNFPGRFSGRQFSNSRSEMNVSTLELGDSALYLCASSSRPREEQYFGPGTRLTVT.